What follows are 11 T cell receptor beta chains derived from one specimen sequenced in a study of glioma-infiltrating T cells. The iRepertoire nested amplicon-rescue multiplex PCR amplified TCR alpha and beta CDR3s from RNA. In TCRdb, the multiplex PCR reads were re-called with MiXCR into one record per CDR3 protein. In the table there are about 140,000 distinct CDR3 sequences, approximately 39% of which are singletons. Sequencing was performed on glioma tissue, nonneoplastic brain tissue, or PBMCs (not recorded which). These receptor sequences come from a human donor with low-grade glioma or glioblastoma, undergoing nonglioma brain surgery, or in good health (not recorded which).

This clonotype was seen at least ten times. V and J are TRBV28 and TRBJ2-3; no clear D. V lost 3 bases to trimming and J lost 3 bases, with 7 bases between them. This CDR3 has 13 residues. Germline V gives CDR1 MDHEN, CDR2 SYDVKM. The CDR3 DNA reads TGTGCCAGCAGTTTTGGTGGGACAGATACGCAGTATTTT. Protein product: CASSFGGTDTQYF.

This clonotype was seen a single time. The gene calls are TRBV12-3 or TRBV12-4 and TRBJ1-5; D remains unclear. Between the trimmed V and J ends, which lost 7 bases and 1 base, there was a span of 8 bases. The CDR3 spans 13 residues. CDR3 coding DNA: TGTGCCAGCAATCGGGGAAGCAATCAGCCCCAGCATTTT. Protein sequence: CASNRGSNQPQHF.

Here the CDR3 reads CASSTAGGAGLAFF. In nucleotides, the CDR3 is TGTGCCAGCAGTACCGCAGGGGGCGCAGGATTAGCTTTCTTT. V and J are TRBV27 and TRBJ1-1; 8 nucleotides agree with TRBD1. Looked up from germline, CDR1 is MNHEY and CDR2 is SMNVEV (reference sequence). This CDR3 is 14 amino acids long. The J segment lost 10 bases and the V segment lost 5 bases, leaving 12 bases of the junction unmatched.

Remarks on this clonotype: One end of the junction is discordant with germline, which a read error may explain. The rearrangement links TRBV7-3 to TRBJ2-3; 7 bases are shared with TRBD1. Germline V CDR1 and CDR2: SGHTA, FQGTGA. The CDR3 runs 18 residues. The CDR3 DNA is TGCGCCAGCAGCCATCCTAGGACAGGCGGAAGGGTCACAGATACGCAGTATTTT. Its translation: CASSHPRTGGRVTDTQYF.

The chain employs TRBV6-4 and TRBJ2-3; D is undetermined. The CDR3 has 19 amino acids. The germline CDR1 and CDR2 sequences are MRHNA and SNTAGT. Trimming took 3 bases from V and 4 from J, leaving 26 bases between them. The CDR3, as DNA: TGTGCCAGCAGTGATTCTCGTATCGAGCAGATCGGTTTTGCAGATACGCAGTATTTT. Translation: CASSDSRIEQIGFADTQYF.

The chain is built from TRBV10-2 and TRBJ2-3, with 7 bases identical to TRBD1. CDR3 length: 14 amino acids. J lost 1 base, V lost 7 bases, and 5 bases had no gene match. Germline values: CDR1 WSHSY, CDR2 SAAADI. CDR3 sequence reads: CASIPGQRTDTQYF. The CDR3 region has the DNA TGCGCCAGCATCCCGGGACAGCGCACAGATACGCAGTATTTT.

This clonotype was picked up a small number of times. The chain has TRBV3-1 and TRBJ2-1; possible D gene TRBD2, 5 bases. This CDR3 region has 15 residues. V lost 1 base to trimming and J lost 1 base, with 8 bases between them. Looked up from germline, CDR1 is LGHDT and CDR2 is YNNKEL (reference sequence). The CDR3 coding sequence is TGTGCCAGCAGCCAAGCACGGGGTTCCTACAATGAGCAGTTCTTC. Its protein is CASSQARGSYNEQFF.

The gene calls are TRBV4-2 and TRBJ2-1; 7 bases match TRBD2. V lost 5 bases, J lost 1 base, and 8 bases stayed unmatched. Germline V gene lookup returns CDR1 LGHNA and CDR2 YNFKEQ. The CDR3 length is 16 residues. Written as DNA, the CDR3 is TGTGCCAGCAGCTCCCAGGCGGGAGTGTCCTACAATGAGCAGTTCTTC. This gives the protein CASSSQAGVSYNEQFF.

For this clonotype: One end of the junction varies from germline; a read error may be responsible. The chain recombines TRBV7-9 with TRBJ2-5, with a possible D match to TRBD1 (6 bases). Germline loops: CDR1 SEHNR, CDR2 FQNEAQ (reference sequence). CDR3 size: 15 residues. The CDR3: CANSLGQLNQETQYF. The CDR3 region has the DNA TGTGCCAACAGCTTAGGACAGCTTAACCAAGAGACCCAGTACTTC.

This chain joins TRBV20-1 and TRBJ2-3; 9 positions match TRBD2. Germline assignment: CDR1 DFQATT and CDR2 SNEGSKA (reference sequence). Losses at the gene ends were 4 bases for V and 2 bases for J; bases not matched to a gene: 10. The CDR3 totals 16 residues. CDR3 sequence (DNA): TGCAGTGCTAATCCCCGGCTAGCGGGGTTCACAGATACGCAGTATTTT. Protein product: CSANPRLAGFTDTQYF.

This clonotype was observed a few times. This chain uses TRBV2 with TRBJ1-2, with unresolved D. The CDR3 totals 14 residues. The ends were cut back, 6 bases at V and 7 bases at J, with 18 bases in the middle. In germline, CDR1 is SNHLY, CDR2 FYNNEI. This CDR3 reads CASRVPAGLSGYTF. CDR3 sequence (DNA): TGTGCCAGCAGAGTCCCTGCAGGTTTATCTGGCTACACCTTC.